These T cell receptor beta chains were read from a single sample in a study of cytomegalovirus exposure and HLA in healthy donors. Profiling relied on immunoSEQ multiplex PCR, and the TCRdb table lists in-frame clones only, not all of them. The sample lists under 95,000 clones, nearly 95% seen once, with roughly 2% in the top ten. The sequencing sample was made of PBMCs. The receptors were sampled from a woman younger than 35 in good health and CMV-seronegative. Each CDR3 is given with its conserved first and last residue. Each record gives: V gene, J gene, clone size, D gene, CDR3 protein, CDR3 DNA. The D gene is left open where the match is weak. Size tells how often a clone was seen (once, few, many) or the class of an expanded clone, and some rows leave it out.

TRBV5-6	TRBJ1-3	.	.	CASSLGTHSGNTIYF	TGTGCCAGCAGCTTGGGGACACACTCTGGAAACACCATATATTTT
TRBV10-3	TRBJ1-1	.	.	CATNTGLTEAFF	TGTGCCACAAATACAGGGTTGACTGAAGCTTTCTTT
TRBV7-9	TRBJ1-4	.	.	CASSVSGVNEKLFF	TGTGCCAGCAGCGTCTCGGGGGTTAATGAAAAACTGTTTTTT
TRBV6-4	TRBJ2-2	.	TRBD1	CASSDGTDTGELFF	TGTGCCAGCAGTGACGGGACAGACACCGGGGAGCTGTTTTTT
TRBV7-9	TRBJ2-7	.	.	CASSYTYEQYF	TGTGCCAGCAGCTACACGTACGAGCAGTACTTC
TRBV5-4	TRBJ1-3	.	.	CASSLGSGSGNTIYF	TGTGCCAGCAGCTTGGGCTCAGGGTCTGGAAACACCATATATTTT
TRBV6-1	TRBJ2-1	.	.	CASSEIEASVSYNEQFF	TGTGCCAGCAGTGAAATTGAGGCTAGCGTTTCCTACAATGAGCAGTTCTTC
TRBV19	TRBJ2-1	once	TRBD2	CASSIPTSGTFNEQFF	TGTGCCAGTAGTATCCCGACTAGCGGGACCTTCAATGAGCAGTTCTTC
TRBV15	TRBJ1-2	.	.	CATSRDRGGVDGYTF	TGTGCCACCAGCAGAGATAGGGGGGGTGTGGATGGCTACACCTTC
TRBV27	TRBJ1-1	.	TRBD1	CASRQTGGGTEAFF	TGTGCCAGCAGGCAAACAGGGGGTGGCACTGAAGCTTTCTTT
TRBV6-5	TRBJ1-2	.	.	CASSYDFSYGYTF	TGTGCCAGCAGTTACGACTTTTCCTATGGCTACACCTTC
TRBV2	TRBJ2-5	once	.	CASTYYQEETQYF	TGTGCCAGCACCTACTATCAAGAAGAGACCCAGTACTTC
TRBV6-6	TRBJ1-2	once	TRBD1	CASWGQEIRYGYTF	TGTGCCAGCTGGGGACAGGAAATACGCTATGGCTACACCTTC
TRBV5-1	TRBJ1-1	.	TRBD1	CASSLSGQGRTEAFF	TGCGCCAGCAGCTTGTCGGGACAGGGGAGAACTGAAGCTTTCTTT
TRBV7-2	TRBJ1-2	.	TRBD1	CASSQGTGGGYGYTF	TGTGCCAGCAGTCAGGGGACAGGGGGGGGCTATGGCTACACCTTC
TRBV28	TRBJ1-5	.	.	CASLEVGANQPQHF	TGTGCCAGCCTTGAGGTGGGGGCCAATCAGCCCCAGCATTTT
TRBV4-2	TRBJ2-2	.	TRBD2	CASSQDGGNPVGELFF	TGTGCCAGCAGCCAAGACGGGGGGAATCCGGTCGGGGAGCTGTTTTTT
TRBV14	TRBJ2-3	.	TRBD2	CASSQVGPSGSAILNSDTQYF	TGTGCCAGCAGCCAAGTGGGGCCTAGCGGGAGTGCAATCCTTAACTCAGATACGCAGTATTTT
TRBV19	TRBJ1-5	.	TRBD1	CASSRGTGGVQPQHF	TGTGCCAGTAGTAGGGGGACAGGGGGCGTTCAGCCCCAGCATTTT
TRBV13	TRBJ1-3	.	TRBD1	CASSPRGQGPKDGNTIYF	TGTGCCAGCAGCCCCCGGGGACAGGGCCCAAAAGATGGAAACACCATATATTTT
TRBV28	TRBJ1-1	.	TRBD1	CASIRTGGNTEAFF	TGTGCCAGCATTAGGACAGGGGGGAACACTGAAGCTTTCTTT
TRBV20-1	TRBJ2-1	.	.	CSARIRGEQFF	TGCAGTGCCCGCATCCGAGGTGAGCAGTTCTTC
TRBV28	TRBJ1-5	.	.	CASSQGFGNQPQHF	TGTGCCAGCAGCCAGGGGTTTGGCAATCAGCCCCAGCATTTT
TRBV4-1	TRBJ1-2	.	.	CASSGDKRAAFNYGYTF	TGCGCCAGCAGCGGGGATAAGAGGGCAGCCTTTAACTATGGCTACACCTTC
TRBV5-1	TRBJ1-4	.	.	CASSYTTGTNEKLFF	TGCGCCAGCAGCTATACAACGGGTACTAATGAAAAACTGTTTTTT
TRBV6-1	TRBJ1-5	.	.	CASSHRLGNQPQHF	TGTGCCAGCAGCCATCGACTGGGCAATCAGCCCCAGCATTTT
TRBV29-1	TRBJ2-7	.	TRBD2	CSVVSFWGGGHYEQYF	TGCAGCGTTGTATCATTTTGGGGCGGGGGTCACTACGAGCAGTACTTC
TRBV6-1	TRBJ1-1	.	.	CASSGRRNTEAFF	TGTGCCAGCAGTGGGAGACGGAACACTGAAGCTTTCTTT
TRBV7-2	TRBJ1-2	.	.	CASSLDRGATPRRGYTF	TGTGCCAGCAGCTTAGATCGGGGGGCTACTCCAAGGAGGGGCTACACCTTC
TRBV7-9	TRBJ2-1	.	.	CASSLSREQFF	TGTGCCAGCAGCTTAAGCCGGGAGCAGTTCTTC
TRBV9	TRBJ2-1	.	TRBD2	CASSESGGLSNEQFF	TGTGCCAGCAGCGAAAGCGGGGGGTTAAGCAATGAGCAGTTCTTC
TRBV19	TRBJ1-5	.	.	CASSRFPTGQLGNQPQHF	TGTGCCAGTAGTAGGTTCCCCACAGGACAGTTGGGCAATCAGCCCCAGCATTTT
TRBV7-3	TRBJ2-3	.	.	CASSSPPDRPSTDTQYF	TGTGCCAGCAGCTCACCCCCCGACAGGCCTAGCACAGATACGCAGTATTTT
TRBV28	TRBJ1-5	.	.	CASSLTGTSNQPQHF	TGTGCCAGCAGTTTAACAGGGACCAGCAATCAGCCCCAGCATTTT